These 5 T cell receptor beta chains share one sample of origin, sequenced in a study of OX40 agonist ivuxolimab in advanced cancers. Method: immunoSEQ multiplex PCR; TCRdb's copy keeps in-frame clones and lacks some. The repertoire holds roughly 58,000 clones, 85% to 95% seen once, with around a sixth in the top ten. The source was CD4+ or CD8+ T cells sorted from blood, collected in a trial of the OX40 agonist ivuxolimab. These TCRs come from an adult with an advanced solid tumor such as melanoma, head and neck, liver or kidney cancer.

DNA of the CDR3: TGTGCCAGCACAGCTTGGGGGACAGGAAAACAAGAGACCCAGTACTTC. Translated, it gives CASTAWGTGKQETQYF. This chain connects TRBV5-6 to TRBJ2-5; 8 bases map to TRBD1. V was pared by 6 bases and J by 2 bases, with 12 bases of the junction left unmatched. Germline loops: CDR1 SGHDT, CDR2 YYEEEE. The CDR3 sequence is 16 residues long.

The chain is built from TRBV4-3 and TRBJ1-4; possible D gene TRBD1, 5 bases. Looked up from germline, CDR1 is LGHNA and CDR2 is YSLEER. Trimming took off 0 bases at V and 5 bases at J, with 10 bases between the two ends. The CDR3 is 15 residues long. CDR3 region: CASSQDRTYNEKLFF. Here the CDR3 DNA reads TGCGCCAGCAGCCAAGATAGGACATACAATGAAAAACTGTTTTTT.

The chain links TRBV29-1 to TRBJ1-3, with a possible D match to TRBD1 (5 bases). V was cut by 8 bases and J by 3 bases, with 17 bases left in between. CDR1 is SQVTM and CDR2 is ANQGSEA in the germline V gene. This CDR3 contains 14 residues. CDR3 in amino acids: CSSAGQLGGNTIYF. The CDR3 DNA follows: TGCAGCTCGGCAGGGCAACTAGGTGGAAACACCATATATTTT.

The chain recombines TRBV7-8 with TRBJ2-7; the D gene could be TRBD1 or TRBD2 (5 bases each). V lost 4 bases, J lost 6 bases, and 19 bases lay in between. The germline V gene encodes CDR1 SGHVS and CDR2 FQNEAQ. The CDR3 consists of 15 residues. The CDR3 sequence: CASSSDRGVRGEQYF. CDR3 sequence (DNA): TGTGCCAGCAGCTCGGATAGAGGGGTTCGGGGCGAGCAGTACTTC. The full variable domain, in which reference TRBV7-8 and TRBJ2-7 provide the parts outside the CDR3, is GAGVSQSPRYKVAKRGQDVALRCDPISGHVSLFWYQQALGQGPEFLTYFQNEAQLDKSGLPSDRFFAERPEGSVSTLKIQRTQQEDSAVYLCASSSDRGVRGEQYFGPGTRLTVT.

The V call is TRBV28, the J call TRBJ2-1, with TRBD2 matching over 7 bases. Germline CDR1 is MDHEN and CDR2 is SYDVKM. The V and J ends lost 2 bases and 4 bases, in that order; junction bases with no gene match: 8. The CDR3 extends over 16 amino acids. The CDR3 sequence: CASSLRGDYKYNEQFF. The CDR3 bases are TGTGCCAGCAGTTTACGTGGGGACTACAAATACAATGAGCAGTTCTTC.